These 8 T cell receptor beta chains were sequenced from one sample in a study of T cell responses to AZD1222 COVID-19 vaccine. TCRdb's copy holds only in-frame clones and misses some; the assay was immunoSEQ multiplex PCR. The data show roughly 130,000 clones, with 88% seen just once and roughly 8% held by the top ten. Sequenced material: peripheral blood, taken on day 0 of AZD1222 vaccination. All receptors come from an adult in good health.

The J gene is TRBJ1-1, the V gene TRBV5-1; no definite D call. V was trimmed by 2 bases and J by 6 bases, leaving 14 bases between them. The CDR3 contains 14 residues. Germline values: CDR1 SGHRS, CDR2 YFSETQ. CDR3 DNA: TGCGCCAGCAGCTTCGGATCCTCTTCGGCTGAAGCTTTCTTT. This translates into CASSFGSSSAEAFF.

The chain recombines TRBV5-1 with TRBJ2-1; 10 bases agree with TRBD2. The junction had 10 bases not matched to a gene; V was cut back by 4 bases and J by 6 bases. CDR1 is SGHRS, CDR2 YFSETQ, per germline. CDR3 length equals 16 residues. This chain's CDR3 is CASSPAGTSVPNEQFF. CDR3 nucleotides: TGCGCCAGCAGCCCCGCCGGGACTAGCGTACCCAATGAGCAGTTCTTC.

With respect to this clone: The same CDR3 is also encoded by other DNA sequences in this sample. The chain links TRBV10-1 to TRBJ1-5; D is unclear. Germline lookup yields CDR1 WNHNN and CDR2 SYGVQD (reference sequence). This CDR3 is 12 amino acids long. V gave up 3 bases and J gave up 1 base, with 1 base separating them. The CDR3 sequence is CASSDSNQPQHF. The CDR3 DNA follows: TGCGCCAGCAGTGACAGCAATCAGCCCCAGCATTTT.

The V gene is TRBV9, the J gene TRBJ2-5, with D possibly TRBD1 on 6 matching bases. This CDR3 comprises 16 residues. Trimming stripped 3 bases from V and 2 bases from J, with 17 bases between. Germline loops: CDR1 SGDLS, CDR2 YYNGEE. The chain's CDR3 is CASSATKGHKQETQYF. For the CDR3, the DNA is TGTGCCAGCAGCGCGACGAAGGGACATAAACAAGAGACCCAGTACTTC.

The chain joins TRBV5-1 to TRBJ2-1; no definite D call. Germline V gene sequence: CDR1 SGHRS, CDR2 YFSETQ. The V end lost 4 bases, the J end lost 0 bases, and 11 bases lay between the germline ends. The CDR3 runs 15 residues. The CDR3 region is CASSAEPGSYNEQFF. The CDR3 nucleotides read TGCGCCAGCAGCGCCGAGCCGGGCTCCTACAATGAGCAGTTCTTC.

V and J are TRBV5-1 and TRBJ1-4; 7 bases are a match to TRBD1. The CDR3 is made up of 15 amino acids. V trimming: 0 bases; J trimming: 7 bases; junction bases outside the gene matches: 6. Germline CDR1 reads SGHRS; CDR2 reads YFSETQ. DNA of the CDR3: TGCGCCAGCAGCTTGGAGGGGACAGTAACTGAAAAACTGTTTTTT. Protein product: CASSLEGTVTEKLFF. Full variable domain (missing parts from reference TRBV5-1 and TRBJ1-4): KAGVTQTPRYLIKTRGQQVTLSCSPISGHRSVSWYQQTPGQGLQFLFEYFSETQRNKGNFPGRFSGRQFSNSRSEMNVSTLELGDSALYLCASSLEGTVTEKLFFGSGTQLSVL.

This chain uses TRBV5-8 with TRBJ1-3, with TRBD1 identical over 11 bases. The CDR3 runs 15 residues. Trimming at V came to 3 bases and at J to 2 bases, leaving 1 base not matched to a gene. Germline CDR1 reads SGHTS; CDR2 reads YDEGEE. The CDR3: CASSSDRGPGNTIYF. The DNA for the CDR3 is TGTGCCAGCAGCTCGGACAGGGGGCCTGGAAACACCATATATTTT. Using reference TRBV5-8 and TRBJ1-3 for the parts outside the CDR3, the full variable domain is EAGVTQSPTHLIKTRGQQATLRCSPISGHTSVYWYQQALGLGLQFLLWYDEGEERNRGNFPPRFSGRQFPNYSSELNVNALELEDSALYLCASSSDRGPGNTIYFGEGSWLTVV.

The CDR3 reads CASGKGLAEAYEQYF. Here the CDR3 DNA reads TGTGCTAGTGGTAAGGGACTAGCGGAGGCCTACGAGCAGTACTTC. The rearrangement links TRBV12-5 to TRBJ2-7, with 11 positions matching TRBD2. V lost 5 bases and J lost 2; bases outside the gene matches: 5. The germline V gene encodes CDR1 LGHNT and CDR2 FRNRAP. There are 15 residues in the CDR3.